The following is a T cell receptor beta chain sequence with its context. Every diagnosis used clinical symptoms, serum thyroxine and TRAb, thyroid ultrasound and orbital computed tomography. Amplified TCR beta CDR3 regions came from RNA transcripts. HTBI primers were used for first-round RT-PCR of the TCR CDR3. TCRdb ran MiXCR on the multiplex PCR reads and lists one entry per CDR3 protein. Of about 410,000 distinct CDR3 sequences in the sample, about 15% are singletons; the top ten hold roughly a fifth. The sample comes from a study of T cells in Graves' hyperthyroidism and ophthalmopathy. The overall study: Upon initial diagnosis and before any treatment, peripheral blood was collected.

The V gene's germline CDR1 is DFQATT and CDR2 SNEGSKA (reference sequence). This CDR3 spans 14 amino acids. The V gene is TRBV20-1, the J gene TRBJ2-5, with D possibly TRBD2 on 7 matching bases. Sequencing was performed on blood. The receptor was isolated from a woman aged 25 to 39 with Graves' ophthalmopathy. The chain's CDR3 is CSHTGRGAEETQYF. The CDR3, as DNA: TGCAGCCATACCGGACGGGGGGCTGAAGAGACCCAGTACTTC.